This TCR beta chain was documented in a study of blood T cell repertoires in COVID-19. CDR1 is LGHNA and CDR2 is YNFKEQ in the germline V gene. Deletions cut 0 bases from V and 6 bases from J, with 14 bases between. The CDR3 is made up of 15 amino acids. TCRdb's copy holds only in-frame clones and misses some; the assay was immunoSEQ multiplex PCR. Of 150,000 to 200,000 clones listed, roughly 84% are singletons. The V call is TRBV4-2, the J call TRBJ1-2; D is unresolved. Source material: peripheral blood. The TCR sequence derives from a woman aged 80 or over with active or convalescent COVID-19. For the CDR3, the DNA is TGTGCCAGCAGCCAAGATGGAGGAGTGCTGAATGGCTACACCTTC. Amino acid sequence: CASSQDGGVLNGYTF.